The sequence of this TCR beta chain was determined in a study of blood T cells in healthy people across ages. Regarding the study as a whole: Without sorted subsets, naive and antigen-experienced compartments could not be conclusively compared. As age increased, TCR beta diversity per million T cells fell in a roughly linear fashion. More naive CD4+ cells and higher diversity marked long-lived donors relative to aged donors.

A J-beta primer mix and a sample-barcoded 5' primer were used in a second PCR of about 7 to 12 cycles. TCRdb reprocessed the 5' RACE reads with MiXCR, giving one entry per CDR3 protein. The sample carries more than 500,000 distinct CDR3 sequences, 25% to 30% recorded once. On this clonotype itself: What it binds is not known.

V was pared by 5 bases and J by 5 bases, with 10 bases between. Germline V gives CDR1 SGHAT, CDR2 FQDESV (reference sequence). The CDR3 has 13 residues. The sequenced material came from blood. V and J are TRBV11-1 and TRBJ2-1; D is perhaps TRBD2 (5 bases). The sequence was obtained from a woman in her seventies in good health. The CDR3 loop reads CASSLGEHNEQFF. CDR3 bases: TGTGCCAGCAGCCTGGGAGAACACAATGAGCAGTTCTTC.